Listed below are T cell receptor beta chains from one sample, sequenced in a study of beta chain features in type 1 diabetes. Generated by immunoSEQ multiplex PCR, the TCRdb table keeps only in-frame clones and is missing some. The table includes about 650,000 clones, 9.5% to 15% detected once. Sequencing was performed on naive CD4+ T cells from blood. Source of these receptors: a man younger than 40 with type 1 diabetes. Both conserved end residues are part of each CDR3. The order of the fields is CDR3 length, V gene, D gene, clone size, CDR3 protein. A D gene is named only where the DNA matches it firmly. Size is stated for part of the rows, as once, few or many counts, or as a class when the clone is expanded.

>13|TRBV5-1|NA|NA
CASSLQATDTQYF
>14|TRBV7-2|TRBD1|few
CASSTGTGSGTQYF
>13|TRBV5-1|TRBD2|few
CASGEGSTDTQYF
>15|TRBV6-1|TRBD1|NA
CASRTGQGSTDTQYF
>14|TRBV10-3|TRBD1|NA
CAISDRGQNTEAFF
>15|TRBV5-1|NA|few
CASSLGLLNAGELFF
>13|TRBV19|TRBD2|NA
CASASGGSDTQYF
>15|TRBV5-1|TRBD2|few
CASSPTGGKYVEQYF
>14|TRBV19|NA|few
CASSISTGGETQYF
>15|TRBV6-5|TRBD1|NA
CASSDRDRGGHEQFF
>15|TRBV7-2|NA|few
CASSLARGSTGELFF
>14|TRBV9|TRBD1|NA
CASSVATGDYGYTF
>16|TRBV6-5|NA|NA
CASSYSGQGLAYEQYF
>19|TRBV7-8|NA|NA
CASSLALVLELSSYNEQFF
>13|TRBV6-1|NA|NA
CASSEAGTDTQYF
>13|TRBV5-1|NA|few
CASSPLSSYEQYF
>14|TRBV30|NA|NA
CAWSALEGTDTQYF
>17|TRBV10-3|NA|NA
CAISPPQGFSGANVLTF
>13|TRBV14|NA|NA
CASSKPDSNEQFF
>15|TRBV7-2|TRBD1|NA
CASSLRTGSWETQYF
>12|TRBV25-1|NA|few
CASSGRAYEQYF
>13|TRBV7-2|NA|few
CASSLDGDGWLHF
>12|TRBV5-4|NA|NA
CASSPRDGEEDF
>15|TRBV27|TRBD2|few
CASSSYLAGQETQYF
>16|TRBV7-8|NA|NA
CASSLARVSGANVLTF
>11|TRBV2|NA|few
CASSDSYGYTF
>11|TRBV5-6|NA|once
CASSSTETQYF
>15|TRBV5-1|NA|NA
CASSLAGPAGTEAFF
>14|TRBV11-3|NA|few
CASSPRGPRDTQYF
>11|TRBV20-1|NA|few
CSARGAPEAFF
>15|TRBV6-5|NA|NA
CASSYARAATAEQFF
>13|TRBV30|NA|NA
CAWSVSEQETQYF
>14|TRBV11-2|TRBD1|few
CASRGTGQYNEQFF
>13|TRBV28|TRBD1|NA
CASSWTGSYEQYF
>12|TRBV19|NA|NA
CASSIGGYEQYF
>13|TRBV2|NA|NA
CASRAQGNTEAFF
>16|TRBV6-6|NA|NA
CASSPLTGSTNEKLFF
>14|TRBV5-1|TRBD1|few
CASSHRDSSYEQYF
>15|TRBV29-1|NA|NA
CSVAMAGRTNYEQYF
>16|TRBV7-8|NA|NA
CASSLVSGASGNTIYF
>16|TRBV7-9|NA|NA
CASSSLHGVGTGELFF
>14|TRBV6-5|NA|few
CASSEWGLVSPLHF
>15|TRBV4-1|NA|NA
CASSRQTGTFYEQYF
>15|TRBV14|NA|NA
CASSPYTGSNYGYTF
>13|TRBV7-9|NA|few
CASSLAQGETQYF
>14|TRBV5-6|TRBD1|few
CASSSRQGNSPLHF
>15|TRBV18|NA|few
CASSPGSNRANGYTF
>13|TRBV7-2|NA|NA
CASSPYREQPQHF
>14|TRBV2|NA|few
CASSPTVSNQPQHF